Listed below are T cell receptor beta chains from one sample, sequenced in a study of blood T cell repertoires in COVID-19. Assay: immunoSEQ multiplex PCR; the TCRdb copy retains only in-frame clones and omits some. The table shows about 300,000 clones, with 84% occurring only once. What was sequenced was peripheral blood. These TCRs come from a human donor with COVID-19, enrolled during active disease. The donor label of this sample is uncertain. CDR3s include the opening cysteine and the closing phenylalanine or tryptophan. A D gene is named only where the DNA matches it firmly. The size entry is marked missing in some rows and otherwise reads once, few, many or a size class.

NA,NA,TRBJ1-4,TRBV3-1/TRBV3-2,CASSQVQGAKLFF,TGTGCCAGCAGCCAAGTTCAGGGCGCCAAACTGTTTTTT
NA,once,TRBJ1-1,TRBV10-3,CAISESGVGTEAFF,TGTGCCATCAGTGAGTCGGGAGTGGGCACTGAAGCTTTCTTT
TRBD1,few,TRBJ2-7,TRBV6-4,CASSDSTGTYEQYF,TGTGCCAGCAGTGACTCGACAGGGACCTACGAGCAGTACTTC
NA,NA,TRBJ2-7,TRBV5-1,CASSLAREPYEQYF,TGCGCCAGCAGCTTGGCCCGGGAGCCCTACGAGCAGTACTTC
NA,NA,TRBJ2-7,TRBV2,CASSGGGRTAYEQYF,TGTGCCAGCAGTGGGGGGGGGCGGACCGCCTACGAGCAGTACTTC
TRBD1,NA,TRBJ1-1,TRBV29-1,CSVGGTGMNTEAFF,TGCAGCGTGGGGGGGACAGGGATGAACACTGAAGCTTTCTTT
NA,NA,TRBJ2-7,TRBV19,CASSSQASYEQYF,TGTGCCAGTAGTAGTCAGGCCTCCTACGAGCAGTACTTC
TRBD2,NA,TRBJ2-5,TRBV15,CATSRDRGPGGTQYF,TGTGCCACCAGCAGAGATCGGGGCCCGGGAGGGACCCAGTACTTC
TRBD2,NA,TRBJ2-7,TRBV7-2,CASSWTSGTSYEQYF,TGTGCCAGCAGCTGGACTAGCGGCACCTCCTACGAGCAGTACTTC
NA,NA,TRBJ2-7,TRBV6-5,CASSPPGGQTYEQYF,TGTGCCAGCAGCCCCCCTGGAGGGCAGACCTACGAGCAGTACTTC
NA,few,TRBJ1-1,TRBV9,CASSVVDSNTEAFF,TGTGCCAGCAGCGTAGTGGACAGTAACACTGAAGCTTTCTTT
NA,NA,TRBJ1-4,TRBV19,CASTPGSLRGNEKLFF,TGTGCCAGTACTCCGGGATCCCTCCGGGGTAATGAAAAACTGTTTTTT
NA,NA,TRBJ1-1,TRBV11-2,CASSLRGDEAFF,TGTGCCAGCAGCTTACGGGGAGATGAAGCTTTCTTT
NA,NA,TRBJ2-1,TRBV5-1,CASSLEAGSSYNEQFF,TGCGCCAGCAGCTTGGAGGCGGGCTCCTCCTACAATGAGCAGTTCTTC
TRBD1,NA,TRBJ1-2,TRBV7-2,CASIKDRGLSGYTF,TGTGCCAGTATAAAAGACAGGGGGCTTTCTGGCTACACCTTC
NA,few,TRBJ1-2,TRBV14,CASSQDSYGYTF,TGTGCCAGCAGCCAAGACAGCTATGGCTACACCTTC
NA,NA,TRBJ1-6,TRBV27,CASGTRRNSPLHF,TGTGCCAGCGGGACACGCCGTAATTCACCCCTCCACTTT
NA,NA,TRBJ2-6,TRBV6-5,CASSYSRGTGANVLTF,TGTGCCAGCAGTTACTCGAGAGGGACTGGGGCCAACGTCCTGACTTTC
NA,NA,TRBJ2-3,TRBV7-3,CASSQSTGLRPHF,TGTGCCAGCAGCCAATCAACGGGACTCAGACCTCATTTT
NA,NA,TRBJ2-1,TRBV28,CASSLSQNNEQFF,TGTGCCAGCAGTTTATCGCAGAATAATGAGCAGTTCTTC
NA,NA,TRBJ1-6,TRBV10-2,CATRGPAQGNSPLHF,TGCGCCACCAGGGGTCCGGCTCAGGGTAATTCACCCCTCCACTTT
NA,once,TRBJ1-5,TRBV7-8,CASSPLRVLNQPQHF,TGTGCCAGCAGCCCTCTCCGGGTCCTTAATCAGCCCCAGCATTTT
TRBD2,NA,TRBJ2-7,TRBV14,CASSPRGGLGSYEQYF,TGTGCCAGCAGCCCCCGAGGGGGACTAGGGTCCTACGAGCAGTACTTC
NA,NA,TRBJ1-1,TRBV28,CASSSVMGAPNTEAFF,TGTGCCAGCAGTTCAGTCATGGGGGCTCCGAACACTGAAGCTTTCTTT
NA,NA,TRBJ2-2,TRBV19,CASSLRGGELFF,TGTGCCAGTAGCCTAAGGGGCGGGGAGCTGTTTTTT
NA,NA,TRBJ1-2,TRBV6-2/TRBV6-3,CASSFSLNGYTF,TGTGCCAGCAGTTTTAGTCTAAATGGCTACACCTTC
NA,NA,TRBJ2-1,TRBV9,CASTPSGSQYNEQFF,TGTGCCAGCACCCCGTCCGGGTCGCAATACAATGAGCAGTTCTTC
TRBD1,few,TRBJ1-3,TRBV5-6,CASSPKTGTGNTIYF,TGTGCCAGCAGCCCAAAGACAGGGACGGGAAACACCATATATTTT
TRBD1,NA,TRBJ1-1,TRBV6-5,CASRARGRDEAFF,TGTGCCAGCAGGGCCAGGGGGCGGGATGAAGCTTTCTTT
NA,NA,TRBJ1-2,TRBV28,CASSAPRGSGDYGYTF,TGTGCCAGCAGTGCCCCGCGGGGCTCAGGAGACTATGGCTACACCTTC
NA,NA,TRBJ2-7,TRBV11-2,CASSFDQREQYF,TGTGCCAGCAGCTTCGACCAGAGGGAGCAGTACTTC
NA,NA,TRBJ1-3,TRBV7-6,CASSPGISAGNTIYF,TGTGCCAGCAGCCCCGGGATCAGCGCTGGAAACACCATATATTTT
NA,NA,TRBJ1-2,TRBV19,CASSLGGVLDGYTF,TGTGCCAGTAGCCTCGGGGGGGTGCTAGATGGCTACACCTTC
TRBD1,NA,TRBJ2-2,TRBV19,CASTPLRGSSTGELFF,TGTGCCAGTACCCCGCTCAGGGGGTCGAGCACCGGGGAGCTGTTTTTT
NA,NA,TRBJ1-3,TRBV6-4,CASSDVTGASGNTIYF,TGTGCCAGCAGTGACGTGACAGGTGCCTCTGGAAACACCATATATTTT
NA,NA,TRBJ1-4,TRBV28,CASSFPRAREKLFF,TGTGCCAGCAGTTTCCCCAGGGCTCGCGAAAAACTGTTTTTT
TRBD1,NA,TRBJ1-2,TRBV6-2/TRBV6-3,CASSWGQRIYGYTF,TGTGCCAGCAGTTGGGGACAGAGAATCTATGGCTACACCTTC
NA,NA,TRBJ1-1,TRBV30,CAWRSTGLGTEAFF,TGTGCCTGGAGGTCCACAGGGTTGGGCACTGAAGCTTTCTTT
NA,NA,TRBJ1-2,TRBV30,CAWSAIGNPGRGYTF,TGTGCCTGGAGCGCGATCGGAAATCCGGGTCGGGGCTACACCTTC
TRBD2,NA,TRBJ2-3,TRBV5-1,CASAAGTTDTQYF,TGCGCCAGTGCAGCGGGAACCACAGATACGCAGTATTTT
TRBD2,NA,TRBJ2-7,TRBV11-2,CASSQTGTSGRWEQYF,TGTGCCAGCAGCCAAACTGGGACTAGCGGGAGGTGGGAACAGTACTTC